What follows are 4 T cell receptor beta chains derived from one specimen sequenced in a study of identical twins. From the 5' RACE reads, TCRdb called clonotypes with MiXCR, one entry per CDR3 protein. The sample comprises roughly 250,000 distinct CDR3 sequences, around 15% of which are singletons, and under 9.5% rests with the top ten. Sequenced: memory (CD45RO+) T cells sorted from blood. These receptors originate from a woman aged 18-29 years in good health.

Only a few counts were recorded for this clonotype. The V and J genes are TRBV11-2 and TRBJ2-1; 10 bases line up with TRBD2. Germline V gene lookup returns CDR1 SGHAT and CDR2 FQNNGV. The CDR3 covers 16 residues. V was clipped by 3 bases and J by 5 bases; unmatched bases: 7. CDR3 sequence reads: CASSFFLAGADNEQFF. The DNA of the CDR3 is TGTGCCAGCAGCTTCTTCCTAGCGGGGGCTGACAATGAGCAGTTCTTC.

This clonotype was seen repeatedly, ten times or more. The gene calls are TRBV6-5 and TRBJ1-3; 9 nucleotides agree with TRBD1. This CDR3 comprises 17 residues. V shed 2 bases and J 4 bases; nucleotides not matched to a gene: 9. Germline V gene sequence: CDR1 MNHEY, CDR2 SVGAGI. CDR3 coding DNA: TGTGCCAGCAGTTACCGGAGGACCGGGACAGGGGGAAACACCATATATTTT. It yields the protein CASSYRRTGTGGNTIYF.

This clonotype was seen only a few times. The chain uses TRBV11-2 and TRBJ2-1, with no clear D. The V gene lost 10 bases and the J gene lost 5 bases, with 15 bases spanning the gap. The CDR3 extends over 13 amino acids. Germline V gives CDR1 SGHAT, CDR2 FQNNGV. CDR3: CAIRRQKDNEQFF. CDR3 coding DNA: TGTGCCATCCGAAGACAAAAAGACAATGAGCAGTTCTTC.

This clonotype has just a few counts. V gene TRBV20-1 combines with J gene TRBJ2-7, with D possibly called TRBD1 or TRBD2 (7 bases each). This CDR3 spans 15 amino acids. The ends were cut back, 2 bases at V and 2 bases at J, with 16 bases in the middle. CDR1 and CDR2 from the germline V gene are DFQATT and SNEGSKA (reference sequence). Here the CDR3 DNA reads TGCAGTGCTAGACAGGGGGGAGGGAGCGCCTACGAGCAGTACTTC. Its translation is CSARQGGGSAYEQYF.